This T cell receptor (beta chain) is drawn from a study of blood T cell repertoires in COVID-19. Across the whole study: Sample material is recorded as cDNA or gDNA derived from T cells, B-cell-depleted T cells, or PBMCs.

Germline CDR1 and CDR2: MDHEN and SYDVKM. Trimming cost V 7 bases and J 1 base, with 11 bases left between them. CDR3 size: 15 residues. Clones were read by immunoSEQ multiplex PCR, and TCRdb kept only the in-frame ones, dropping some. The table shows 180,000 or so clones, with roughly 76% occurring only once. The TCR comes from a woman in her forties or fifties with active or convalescent COVID-19. Input material: peripheral blood. V usage is TRBV28 and J usage is TRBJ2-6, with TRBD2 as a possible D gene (5 bases). CDR3 region: CASTTGISGANVLTF. The CDR3 nucleotides read TGTGCCAGCACCACCGGGATATCTGGGGCCAACGTCCTGACTTTC.